This T cell receptor beta chain was observed in a study of cytomegalovirus exposure and HLA in healthy donors. Whole-study findings and limits: In a later analysis, a missense DCLRE1C variant was linked to TCR beta V- and J-gene trimming.

As to this clone: The antigen is undetermined.

Trimming left V 0 bases short and J 5 bases short, with 14 bases between. CDR1 and CDR2 (germline): GTSNPN, SVGIG (reference sequence). This CDR3 has 14 amino acids. Researchers ran the PCR with 60 Vbeta and 13 Jbeta primers. The protocol was immunoSEQ multiplex PCR, while the TCRdb copy is restricted to in-frame clones and leaves out a portion. Of more than 95,000 clones listed, over 70% are singletons. The chain is built from TRBV30 and TRBJ2-7; D is possibly TRBD1 (6 bases). The sequence came from a man aged 25-45 years in good health and CMV-seronegative. The sample taken for sequencing was PBMCs. The CDR3 loop is CAWSVGLQGNEQYF. DNA of the CDR3: TGTGCCTGGAGTGTGGGATTACAGGGAAACGAGCAGTACTTC. Full variable domain (missing parts from reference TRBV30 and TRBJ2-7): SQTIHQWPATLVQPVGSPLSLECTVEGTSNPNLYWYRQAAGRGLQLLFYSVGIGQISSEVPQNLSASRPQDRQFILSSKKLLLSDSGFYLCAWSVGLQGNEQYFGPGTRLTVT.